The 9 T cell receptor beta chains reported below all come from one sample, sequenced in a study of Ad26.COV2.S vaccination and SARS-CoV-2 variants. Assay: immunoSEQ multiplex PCR; the TCRdb copy retains only in-frame clones and omits some. The table has 400,000 to 450,000 clones, over 80% seen once. Treatment indicated: roughly 18 received Ad26.COV2.S at low or high dose, single or two shots; roughly five received placebo; per-sample allocation not given. Samples analyzed were those drawn on day 63 after the first vaccine or placebo injection. The sample was peripheral blood, taken in a trial of Ad26.COV2.S vaccine versus placebo. These receptors all stem from a person between 18 and 59 years old who received the Ad26.COV2.S COVID-19 vaccine or a placebo.

This chain joins TRBV11-2 and TRBJ1-2; perhaps TRBD1 as D (5 bases). The CDR3 has 17 residues. Germline values: CDR1 SGHAT, CDR2 FQNNGV. Trimming took off 4 bases at V and 1 base at J, with 19 bases between the two ends. This chain's CDR3 is CASSSPRGRGSNYGYTF. CDR3 DNA sequence: TGTGCCAGCAGCTCTCCAAGAGGGAGGGGTAGTAACTATGGCTACACCTTC.

This clone appeared a few times. The chain carries TRBV6-2 or TRBV6-3 and TRBJ2-1; 8 nucleotides line up with TRBD1. CDR3 length: 14 residues. J gave up 3 bases and V 4 bases, and 2 bases lay outside the gene matches. CDR1 is MNHEY, CDR2 SVGEGT, per germline. The CDR3 DNA sequence: TGTGCCAGCAGTTGGGGACAGGACTACAATGAGCAGTTCTTC. It encodes CASSWGQDYNEQFF.

V is TRBV5-4 and J is TRBJ2-1; no reliable D call. Germline V CDR1 and CDR2: SGHNT, YYREEE (reference sequence). Trimming left V 9 bases short and J 4 bases short, with 8 bases between. This CDR3 spans 11 amino acids. CDR3 sequence (DNA): TGTGCCACGGCAGATTACAATGAGCAGTTCTTC. Translated, it gives CATADYNEQFF. Drawing the rest from reference TRBV5-4 and TRBJ2-1, the complete variable domain is ETGVTQSPTHLIKTRGQQVTLRCSSQSGHNTVSWYQQALGQGPQFIFQYYREEENGRGNFPPRFSGLQFPNYSSELNVNALELDDSALYLCATADYNEQFFGPGTRLTVL.

J is TRBJ2-1 and V is TRBV6-5; D possibly corresponds to TRBD2 (6 bases). This CDR3 has 16 amino acids. V was cut by 2 bases and J by 2 bases, with 13 bases left in between. Per the germline V gene, CDR1 is MNHEY and CDR2 is SVGAGI. The CDR3 DNA reads as TGTGCCAGCAGTTACAGGGCTAGCGTCGCCTACAATGAGCAGTTCTTC. It yields the protein CASSYRASVAYNEQFF.

The genes are TRBV5-1 and TRBJ2-5; D gene unclear. Germline CDR1 and CDR2: SGHRS and YFSETQ. The CDR3 sequence is 13 residues long. V shed 0 bases and J shed 5 bases, with 8 bases lying between them. For the CDR3, the DNA is TGCGCCAGCAGCTTGGCTCCTCGGGAGACCCAGTACTTC. It encodes CASSLAPRETQYF. The whole variable domain, filled in from reference TRBV5-1 and TRBJ2-5, reads KAGVTQTPRYLIKTRGQQVTLSCSPISGHRSVSWYQQTPGQGLQFLFEYFSETQRNKGNFPGRFSGRQFSNSRSEMNVSTLELGDSALYLCASSLAPRETQYFGPGTRLLVL.

In DNA form, the CDR3 reads TGTGCCAGCAGTAAGCGGGGGGGCAATGAGCAGTTCTTC. Protein: CASSKRGGNEQFF. The chain employs TRBV21-1 and TRBJ2-1; the table's D gene call, TRBD2, was not cross checked with the DNA. TRBV21-1 corresponds to a pseudogene. The CDR3 extends over 13 amino acids.

This chain joins TRBV12-3 or TRBV12-4 and TRBJ2-7; D is unresolved. V was trimmed by 3 bases and J by 6 bases, leaving 12 bases between them. This CDR3 contains 13 residues. The CDR3 DNA follows: TGTGCCAGCAGTTTTGAAGGTGGCATCGAGCAGTACTTC. Translation gives CASSFEGGIEQYF.

V and J are TRBV6-2 or TRBV6-3 and TRBJ2-4; TRBD1 aligns across 7 bases. After removal of 5 bases from V and 1 base from J, the junction contained 8 bases not matched to a gene. From germline, CDR1 is MNHEY and CDR2 SVGEGT. This CDR3 has 16 residues. CDR3 sequence: CASSPWTGLAKNIQYF. The CDR3 DNA follows: TGTGCCAGCAGTCCATGGACAGGTCTCGCCAAAAACATTCAGTACTTC.

This chain connects TRBV18 to TRBJ2-3, with TRBD2 identical over 9 bases. The CDR3 is 16 amino acids. Germline CDR1 reads KGHSH; CDR2 reads LQKENI. The trim removed 4 bases at V and 2 bases at J, leaving 7 bases unmatched. This CDR3 reads CASSLISGGLTDTQYF. Here the CDR3 DNA reads TGTGCCAGCTCACTCATTAGCGGGGGCCTCACAGATACGCAGTATTTT.